The 7 T cell receptor beta chains in this list originate from one sample, sequenced in a study of shared clonotypes between healthy human individuals. Clones were read by immunoSEQ multiplex PCR, and TCRdb kept only the in-frame ones, dropping some. This sample has approximately 1,500,000 clones, with around 98% found just once. Sequenced: naive CD4+ T cells sorted from blood. Subset given: CD45RA+ positively selected. These receptor sequences come from a man between 25 and 39 years old in good health.

The chain combines TRBV7-9 with TRBJ1-2; TRBD1 agrees at 8 bases. This CDR3 spans 15 amino acids. V shed 4 bases and J 5 bases; nucleotides not matched to a gene: 9. Germline V CDR1 and CDR2: SEHNR, FQNEAQ (reference sequence). For the CDR3, the DNA is TGTGCCAGCAGCTACCCGGACAGGGCGTCGTATGGCTACACCTTC. Encoded protein: CASSYPDRASYGYTF.

This chain links TRBV5-1 with TRBJ2-1; 9 nucleotides line up with TRBD1. Trimming cost V 5 bases and J 3 bases; bases outside gene matches: 6. CDR3 length equals 15 residues. The germline gives CDR1 SGHRS, CDR2 YFSETQ. The CDR3: CASRMRTGVYNEQFF. The DNA of the CDR3 is TGCGCCAGCAGGATGAGGACAGGGGTCTACAATGAGCAGTTCTTC.

The chain combines TRBV11-2 with TRBJ2-7; possibly TRBD1 or TRBD2 for D (5 bases each). Per the germline V gene, CDR1 is SGHAT and CDR2 is FQNNGV. The CDR3 is made up of 17 amino acids. V gave up 4 bases and J gave up 0 bases, with 19 bases separating them. CDR3: CASSSPLVGVDSYEQYF. DNA of the CDR3: TGTGCCAGCAGCTCCCCTCTCGTGGGGGTCGACTCCTACGAGCAGTACTTC.

Of note for this clone: Other DNA sequences in the same sample also yield this CDR3. The chain recombines TRBV5-1 with TRBJ2-5; D is perhaps TRBD1 or TRBD2 (5 bases each). The CDR3 has 14 amino acids. The V end lost 0 bases, the J end lost 5 bases, and 11 bases lay between the germline ends. Germline V gene sequence: CDR1 SGHRS, CDR2 YFSETQ. The CDR3 coding sequence is TGCGCCAGCAGCTTGGTAGCAGGGAGTGAGACCCAGTACTTC. Translated: CASSLVAGSETQYF.

Only one count was recorded for this clone. In the same sample, other DNA sequences code for this CDR3. The rearrangement joins TRBV18 to TRBJ2-1, with unresolved D. Trimming stripped 2 bases from V and 8 bases from J, with 4 bases between. This CDR3 region has 11 residues. CDR1 KGHSH and CDR2 LQKENI come from the germline V gene. CDR3 DNA: TGTGCCAGCTCACCAGGCGATGAGCAGTTCTTC. Encoded protein: CASSPGDEQFF.

This clone was recorded only once. The V gene is TRBV25-1, the J gene TRBJ2-5; D ambiguous. V was pared by 4 bases and J by 2 bases, with 11 bases between. The CDR3 extends over 14 amino acids. Germline CDR1 MGHDK, CDR2 SYGVNS. The CDR3 nucleotides read TGTGCCAGCAGTGCCCTAAGGCCTCAAGAGACCCAGTACTTC. Translation gives CASSALRPQETQYF.

This clone appeared a single time. The chain uses TRBV29-1 and TRBJ2-5; no definite D call. The CDR3 length is 11 residues. CDR1 SQVTM and CDR2 ANQGSEA come from the germline V gene. V lost 2 bases and J 7 bases, leaving 8 bases between the germline ends. CDR3 nucleotides: TGCAGCGTTGAATTGTCGGGGACCCAGTACTTC. Translating gives CSVELSGTQYF.